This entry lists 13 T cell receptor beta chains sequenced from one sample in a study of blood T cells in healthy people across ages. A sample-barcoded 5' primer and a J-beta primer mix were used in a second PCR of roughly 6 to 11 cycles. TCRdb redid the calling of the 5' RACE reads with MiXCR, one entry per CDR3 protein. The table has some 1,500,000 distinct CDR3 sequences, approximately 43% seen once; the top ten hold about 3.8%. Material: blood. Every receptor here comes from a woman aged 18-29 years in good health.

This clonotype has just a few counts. DNA for the CDR3: TGTGCCAGCAGTAGTCCTCCTAGCGGTAATGAGCAGTTCTTC. It codes for CASSSPPSGNEQFF. V is TRBV6-6 and J is TRBJ2-1; 7 bases fit TRBD2. The CDR3 has 14 amino acids. Germline CDR1 and CDR2: MNHNY and SVGAGI (reference sequence). With 5 bases clipped from V and 7 bases from J, the junction kept 8 bases outside the gene matches.

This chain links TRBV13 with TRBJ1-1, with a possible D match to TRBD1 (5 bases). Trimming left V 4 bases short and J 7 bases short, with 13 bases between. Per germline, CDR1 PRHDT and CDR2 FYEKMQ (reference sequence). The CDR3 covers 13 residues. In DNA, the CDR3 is TGTGCCAGCAGCTCCTACCGGGACGGTGAAGCTTTCTTT. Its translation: CASSSYRDGEAFF. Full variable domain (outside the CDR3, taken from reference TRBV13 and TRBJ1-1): AAGVIQSPRHLIKEKRETATLKCYPIPRHDTVYWYQQGPGQDPQFLISFYEKMQSDKGSIPDRFSAQQFSDYHSELNMSSLELGDSALYFCASSSYRDGEAFFGQGTRLTVV.

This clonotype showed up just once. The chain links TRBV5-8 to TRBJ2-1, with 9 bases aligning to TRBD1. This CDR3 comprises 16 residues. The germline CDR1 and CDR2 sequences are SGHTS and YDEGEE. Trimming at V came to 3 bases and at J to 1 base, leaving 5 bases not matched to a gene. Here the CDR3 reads CASSSGTGTSYNEQFF. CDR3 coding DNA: TGTGCCAGCAGCTCCGGGACAGGGACATCCTACAATGAGCAGTTCTTC.

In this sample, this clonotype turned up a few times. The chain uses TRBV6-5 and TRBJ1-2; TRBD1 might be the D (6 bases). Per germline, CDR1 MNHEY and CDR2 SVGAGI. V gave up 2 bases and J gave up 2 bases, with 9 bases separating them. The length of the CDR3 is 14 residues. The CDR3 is CASSYRTENYGYTF. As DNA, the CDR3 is TGTGCCAGCAGTTACCGGACAGAGAACTATGGCTACACCTTC.

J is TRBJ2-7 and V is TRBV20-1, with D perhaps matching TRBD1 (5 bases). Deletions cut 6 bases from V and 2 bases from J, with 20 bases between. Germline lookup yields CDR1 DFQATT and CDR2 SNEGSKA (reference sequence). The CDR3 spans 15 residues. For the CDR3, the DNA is TGCAGTGCCGCGAAAGGGGCGCGAAATCCCTACGAGCAGTACTTC. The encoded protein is CSAAKGARNPYEQYF.

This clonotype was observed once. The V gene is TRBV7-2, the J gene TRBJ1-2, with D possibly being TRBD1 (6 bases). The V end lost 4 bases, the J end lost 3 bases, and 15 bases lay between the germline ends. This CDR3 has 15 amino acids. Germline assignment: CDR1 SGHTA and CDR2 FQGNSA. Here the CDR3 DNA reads TGTGCCAGCAGCTCCTTAGGGGGTTTTGACTATGGCTACACCTTC. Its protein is CASSSLGGFDYGYTF.

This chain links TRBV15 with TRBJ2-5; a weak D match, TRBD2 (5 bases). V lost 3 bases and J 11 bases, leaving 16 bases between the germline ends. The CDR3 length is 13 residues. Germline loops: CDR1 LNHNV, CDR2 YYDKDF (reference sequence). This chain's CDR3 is CATSSPWENEQYF. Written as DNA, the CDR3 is TGTGCCACCAGCAGCCCTTGGGAGAATGAGCAGTACTTC.

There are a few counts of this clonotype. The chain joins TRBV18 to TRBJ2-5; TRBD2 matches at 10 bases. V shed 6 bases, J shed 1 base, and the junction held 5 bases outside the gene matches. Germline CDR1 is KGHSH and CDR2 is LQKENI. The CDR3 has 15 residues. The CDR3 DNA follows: TGTGCCAGCTCTCGGACTAGCGGCTCCCAAGAGACCCAGTACTTC. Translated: CASSRTSGSQETQYF.

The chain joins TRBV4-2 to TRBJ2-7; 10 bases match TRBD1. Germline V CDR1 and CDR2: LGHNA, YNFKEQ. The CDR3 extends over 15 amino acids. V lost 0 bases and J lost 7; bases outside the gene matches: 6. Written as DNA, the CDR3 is TGTGCCAGCAGCCAAGATCGACAGGGGGCATGGGAGCAGTACTTC. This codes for CASSQDRQGAWEQYF.

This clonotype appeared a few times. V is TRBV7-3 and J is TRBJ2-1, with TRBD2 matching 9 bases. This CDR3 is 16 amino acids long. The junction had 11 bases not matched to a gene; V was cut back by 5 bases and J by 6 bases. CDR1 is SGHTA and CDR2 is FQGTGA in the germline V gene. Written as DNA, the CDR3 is TGTGCCAGCAGCCAGATCCTAGCGGGATTGGGCAATGAGCAGTTCTTC. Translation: CASSQILAGLGNEQFF.

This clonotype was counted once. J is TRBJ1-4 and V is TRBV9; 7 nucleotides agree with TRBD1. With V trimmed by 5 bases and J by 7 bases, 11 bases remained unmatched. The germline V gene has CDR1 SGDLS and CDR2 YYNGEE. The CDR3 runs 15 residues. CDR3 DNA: TGTGCCAGCAGTCGACTACAGGGGAGCGGTGAAAAACTGTTTTTT. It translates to CASSRLQGSGEKLFF.

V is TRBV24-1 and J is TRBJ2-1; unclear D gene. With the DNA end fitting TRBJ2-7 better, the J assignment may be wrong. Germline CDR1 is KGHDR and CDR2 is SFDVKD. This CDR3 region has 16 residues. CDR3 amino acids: CATSDPVAGLYNEQYF. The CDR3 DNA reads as TGTGCCACCAGTGATCCCGTCGCAGGTCTCTACAATGAGCAGTACTTC.

The CDR3 nucleotides are TGCAGTGCTCATGACAGGGTTAATTCACCCCTCCACTTT. It yields the protein CSAHDRVNSPLHF. The chain employs TRBV20-1 and TRBJ1-6, with 7 bases identical to TRBD1. The germline gives CDR1 DFQATT, CDR2 SNEGSKA (reference sequence). This CDR3 is 13 amino acids long. The trim removed 5 bases at V and 6 bases at J, leaving 4 bases unmatched.